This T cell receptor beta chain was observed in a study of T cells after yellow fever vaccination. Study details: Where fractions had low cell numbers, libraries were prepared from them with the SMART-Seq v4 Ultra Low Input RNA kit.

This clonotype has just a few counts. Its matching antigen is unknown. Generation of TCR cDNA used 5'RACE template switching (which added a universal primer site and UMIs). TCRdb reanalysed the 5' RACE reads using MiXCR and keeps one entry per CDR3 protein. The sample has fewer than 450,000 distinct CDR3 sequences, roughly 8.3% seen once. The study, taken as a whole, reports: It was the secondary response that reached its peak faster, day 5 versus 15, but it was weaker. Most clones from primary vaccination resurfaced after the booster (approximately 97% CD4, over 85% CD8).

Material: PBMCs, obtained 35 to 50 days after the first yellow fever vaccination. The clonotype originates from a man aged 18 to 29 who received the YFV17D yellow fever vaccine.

DNA of the CDR3: TGTGCCAGCAGCTTATCATCCGGTGGTGAGCAGTTCTTC. This gives the protein CASSLSSGGEQFF. The chain joins TRBV7-2 to TRBJ2-1; unclear D gene. The CDR3 is 13 residues long. In germline, CDR1 is SGHTA, CDR2 FQGNSA. The V and J ends lost 2 bases and 9 bases respectively, with 11 bases between them.